One TCR beta chain is described in this entry. Its matching antigen is unknown. This entry comes from a study of radiation and T cells in renal cell carcinoma. Study-wide points: In blood, top tumor clones expanded by 2 weeks, shrinking by 4.

Trimming left V 6 bases short and J 2 bases short, with 10 bases between. This CDR3 comprises 13 residues. CDR1 is MNHNY, CDR2 SVGAGI, per germline (reference sequence). Time point specified: blood 4 weeks post-SBRT, at nephrectomy. Treatment denoted: 15 Gy SBRT to primary tumor, nephrectomy 4 weeks later. Nephrectomy followed 15 Gy stereotactic body radiation by 4 weeks. Radiation-treated patients gave blood at baseline, week 2 and week 4. The tumor was a clear cell renal cell carcinoma. The repertoire was sequenced with immunoSEQ multiplex PCR; TCRdb's copy has only in-frame clones and lacks some. The table records 150,000 to 200,000 clones, roughly 90% of them present only once.

The source of this sequence is a woman in her forties or fifties with renal cell carcinoma. Sequencing was performed on blood, taken from a patient whose treatment included radiotherapy and nephrectomy. The J gene is TRBJ1-1, the V gene TRBV6-6; no reliable D call. The DNA for the CDR3 is TGTGCCAGCAGCTTGACACTAAACACTGAAGCTTTCTTT. Translating gives CASSLTLNTEAFF.